Sequencing of this TCR beta chain was carried out in a study of cytomegalovirus exposure and HLA in healthy donors. The study's findings and limits: In a later analysis, at a false discovery rate of 0.05, under 20,000 TCR beta sequences were associated with HLA alleles. It was reportedly the case that the classifier diagnosed cytomegalovirus status with high specificity and sensitivity. When a later analysis was performed, an Asian-associated ancestry cluster reportedly had fewer N-insertions than the approximately 690-donor mean. A list of 164 TCR beta chains associated with cytomegalovirus was given.

Concerning this clone: No antigen is known for it.

A multiplex PCR was run with 60 Vbeta primers and 13 Jbeta primers. Only in-frame clones appear in the TCRdb table, and some are missing; sequencing was by immunoSEQ multiplex PCR. Of about 120,000 clones listed, around 80% were seen once; the top ten hold around 8.5%. CDR3 size: 13 residues. Germline-derived CDR1 and CDR2 are GTSNPN and SVGIG (reference sequence). The V and J genes are TRBV30 and TRBJ2-3, with D possibly TRBD2 on 5 matching bases. The TCR sequence derives from a woman aged 45-65 years in good health and CMV-seropositive. The sample comprised PBMCs. The CDR3 spells CASSGANTDTQYF. As DNA, the CDR3 is TGTGCTTCCAGCGGAGCTAACACAGATACGCAGTATTTT.